This TCR beta chain was found in a study of early T cells in non-severe SARS-CoV-2 infection. About the research overall: Investigators sequenced bulk RNA drawn from unsorted whole blood, and chains remained unpaired.

The TCR library protocol was used to attach unique molecular identifiers. These identifiers were attached to individual cDNA molecules. From the 5' RACE reads, TCRdb called clonotypes with MiXCR, one entry per CDR3 protein. The table includes 35,000 to 40,000 distinct CDR3 sequences, under 6.5% detected once. Notes on the study in general: VDJdb matching favored anti-spike CD8 responses, missing private and CD4 specificities.

CDR1 and CDR2 from the germline V gene are ENHRY and SYGVKD. The CDR3 contains 14 residues. V was trimmed by 8 bases and J by 0 bases, leaving 13 bases between them. This clonotype was observed at least ten times. Its target is not known. V gene TRBV10-3 combines with J gene TRBJ1-2; a possible D gene is TRBD1 (5 bases). The receptor's source is an adult who was a healthcare worker with PCR-confirmed SARS-CoV-2 infection or an uninfected control (not recorded which). The sequencing input was whole blood. The DNA for the CDR3 is TGTGCCATCCAACAGGTCTCCACTAACTATGGCTACACCTTC. Translation: CAIQQVSTNYGYTF.